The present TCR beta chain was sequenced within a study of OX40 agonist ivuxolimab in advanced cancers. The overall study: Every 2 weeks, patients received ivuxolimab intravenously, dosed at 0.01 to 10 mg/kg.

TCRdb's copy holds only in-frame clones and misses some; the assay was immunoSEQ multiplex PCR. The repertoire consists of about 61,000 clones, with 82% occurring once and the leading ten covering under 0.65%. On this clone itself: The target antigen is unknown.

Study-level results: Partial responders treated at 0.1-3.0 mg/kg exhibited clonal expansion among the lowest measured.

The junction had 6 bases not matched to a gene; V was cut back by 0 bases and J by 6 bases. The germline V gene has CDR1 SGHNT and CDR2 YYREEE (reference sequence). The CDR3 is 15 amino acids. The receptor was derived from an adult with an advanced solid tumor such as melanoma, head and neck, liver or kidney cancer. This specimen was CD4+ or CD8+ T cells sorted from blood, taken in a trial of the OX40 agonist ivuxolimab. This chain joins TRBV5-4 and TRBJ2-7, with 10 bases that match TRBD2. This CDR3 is CASSLASSGRLEQYF. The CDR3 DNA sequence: TGTGCCAGCAGCTTGGCGTCTAGCGGGAGACTCGAGCAGTACTTC.